One T cell receptor (beta chain) is described in this entry. The target antigen is unknown. Naive CD8 cells comprised CD45RO-negative, CCR7-positively selected cells, excluding terminally differentiated effector memory CD45RA+ cells. The data were produced by immunoSEQ multiplex PCR, yet TCRdb's version contains in-frame clones alone and is incomplete. The table has some 2,100,000 clones, roughly 91% seen once; the top ten hold roughly 1.7%. CDR1 and CDR2 from the germline V gene are SGHTS and YDEGEE. The J segment lost 6 bases and the V segment lost 2 bases, leaving 14 bases of the junction unmatched. The CDR3 loop spans 18 amino acids. This specimen belongs to a study of shared clonotypes between healthy human individuals. Study overall: Plates per donor: three CD4 naive, three CD4 memory, two CD8 naive, one CD8 memory.

Study-wide results and limits: Naive subsets tended to show greater estimated richness than memory subsets.

The sequenced sample was naive CD8+ T cells from PBMCs. This chain joins TRBV5-8 and TRBJ1-5, with 10 bases lining up with TRBD1. The origin of this receptor is a man aged 18 to 30 in good health. Some clones in this sample may be carry-over from other donors' samples. The CDR3 reads CASSFVTGGIGFGQPQHF. Written as DNA, the CDR3 is TGTGCCAGCAGCTTTGTGACAGGGGGCATAGGGTTCGGTCAGCCCCAGCATTTT. Supplemented by reference TRBV5-8 and TRBJ1-5, the full variable domain reads EAGVTQSPTHLIKTRGQQATLRCSPISGHTSVYWYQQALGLGLQFLLWYDEGEERNRGNFPPRFSGRQFPNYSSELNVNALELEDSALYLCASSFVTGGIGFGQPQHFGDGTRLSIL.